This T cell receptor beta chain originates from a study of blood T cells in healthy people across ages. Findings and limits, study-wide: Researchers deemed the diversity estimates from one million T cells underestimates.

A few counts support this clonotype. The antigen is not known. CDR3 length equals 15 residues. Per germline, CDR1 SEHNR and CDR2 FQNEAQ (reference sequence). With a J-beta primer mix and a sample-barcoded 5' primer, a second PCR ran roughly 6 to 11 cycles. TCRdb independently ran MiXCR on the 5' RACE reads; one entry per CDR3 protein. The top ten clones hold more than 3% of a sample with about 800,000 distinct CDR3 sequences, roughly 25% of them seen once. Separately, the same data were catalogued under a study of T cells of mothers and their children. From that study: Whatever RNA was extracted went entirely into cDNA synthesis, at around 1.6 ug per 15 ul. Overlap measured in related mother-child pairs was slightly, non-significantly higher than in unrelated pairs.

The chain links TRBV7-9 to TRBJ2-5; D possibly corresponds to TRBD2 (6 bases). The end of the DNA aligns better with TRBJ2-1, so the J call may be wrong. Sequenced: blood. This TCR was recovered from a boy aged 5-17 years in good health. The CDR3 reads CASMGRENGYNEQFF. The CDR3 bases are TGTGCCAGCATGGGCCGGGAGAACGGGTACAATGAGCAGTTCTTC.